Presented here are 8 T cell receptor beta chains from one specimen sequenced in a study of T cell changes during pregnancy in multiple sclerosis. Profiling relied on immunoSEQ multiplex PCR, and the TCRdb table lists in-frame clones only, not all of them. The table includes about 38,000 clones, around 90% detected once. Material: CD4+ T cells from peripheral blood mononuclear cells, obtained in the second trimester of pregnancy. The receptor set was obtained from a female donor with multiple sclerosis, enrolled in a pregnancy study.

The chain couples TRBV28 to TRBJ1-2; D perhaps matches TRBD1 (5 bases). This CDR3 is 14 amino acids long. V lost 9 bases and J 8 bases, leaving 22 bases between the germline ends. From germline, CDR1 is MDHEN and CDR2 SYDVKM. The DNA for the CDR3 is TGTGCCAGTGCTGGGTCCAGGGCGCGGGGCGGCTACACCTTC. Its translation is CASAGSRARGGYTF.

The V gene is TRBV7-9, the J gene TRBJ2-1; 8 bases are a match to TRBD2. The V gene end was trimmed by 3 bases and the J gene end by 12 bases; junction bases not matched to a gene: 7. The germline CDR1 and CDR2 sequences are SEHNR and FQNEAQ (reference sequence). The CDR3 extends over 13 amino acids. The CDR3 here is CASSFRGREGQFF. In DNA form, the CDR3 reads TGTGCCAGCAGCTTTCGAGGCCGGGAGGGGCAGTTCTTC. Combining the CDR3 with reference TRBV7-9 and TRBJ2-1 gives the whole variable domain DTGVSQNPRHKITKRGQNVTFRCDPISEHNRLYWYRQTLGQGPEFLTYFQNEAQLEKSRLLSDRFSAERPKGSFSTLEIQRTEQGDSAMYLCASSFRGREGQFFGPGTRLTVL.

Written as DNA, the CDR3 is TGTGCCAGCAGGGGACAGGGGGCTGGTAACTATGGCTACACCTTC. Its protein is CASRGQGAGNYGYTF. V gene TRBV6-1 combines with J gene TRBJ1-2; 12 nucleotides agree with TRBD1. Germline V gene data show CDR1 as MNHNS and CDR2 as SASEGT. The CDR3 covers 15 residues. With V trimmed by 6 bases and J by 1 base, 3 bases remained unmatched.

The V call is TRBV7-6, the J call TRBJ1-1, with 11 bases lining up with TRBD1. This CDR3 has 13 amino acids. The germline V gene encodes CDR1 SGHVS and CDR2 FNYEAQ. With V trimmed by 4 bases and J by 11 bases, 6 bases remained unmatched. DNA of the CDR3: TGTGCCAGCAGCTCGGGACAGGGGGATTTCGCTTTCTTT. As protein: CASSSGQGDFAFF.

The chain carries TRBV6-4 and TRBJ2-1; 10 bases are a match to TRBD2. Trimming cost V 5 bases and J 5 bases; bases outside gene matches: 6. Germline CDR1 reads MRHNA; CDR2 reads SNTAGT. CDR3 length: 15 amino acids. The CDR3 region is CASSRTSGVNNEQFF. CDR3 DNA: TGTGCCAGCAGTCGGACTAGCGGAGTCAACAATGAGCAGTTCTTC.

The gene calls are TRBV5-6 and TRBJ1-4, with 8 positions matching TRBD1. The germline gives CDR1 SGHDT, CDR2 YYEEEE. The CDR3 loop spans 15 amino acids. J was trimmed by 2 bases and V by 4 bases; bases with no gene match: 4. As DNA, the CDR3 is TGTGCCAGCAGCGTTGGACAGGGCACTAATGAAAAACTGTTTTTT. Residues: CASSVGQGTNEKLFF.

The genes are TRBV29-1 and TRBJ1-5; D is possibly TRBD1 (5 bases). The V end lost 4 bases, the J end lost 7 bases, and 20 bases lay between the germline ends. This CDR3 spans 15 amino acids. The germline V gene has CDR1 SQVTM and CDR2 ANQGSEA. DNA of the CDR3: TGCAGCGTTGCTTTAGAAGGGCAGGGAAAGCAGCCCCAGCATTTT. Residues: CSVALEGQGKQPQHF. Combining the CDR3 with reference TRBV29-1 and TRBJ1-5 gives the whole variable domain SAVISQKPSRDICQRGTSLTIQCQVDSQVTMMFWYRQQPGQSLTLIATANQGSEATYESGFVIDKFPISRPNLTFSTLTVSNMSPEDSSIYLCSVALEGQGKQPQHFGDGTRLSIL.

The rearrangement joins TRBV6-6 to TRBJ1-1, with D tentatively TRBD1 (6 bases). V was clipped by 6 bases and J by 1 base, with 15 bases between them. CDR3 size: 15 residues. Germline V CDR1 and CDR2: MNHNY, SVGAGI (reference sequence). CDR3 loop: CASSLSRGSNTEAFF. The CDR3 bases are TGTGCCAGCAGCCTCTCAAGGGGGTCGAACACTGAAGCTTTCTTT.